A single sample is the source of the 8 T cell receptor beta chains below, sequenced in a study of blood T cell repertoires in COVID-19. Using immunoSEQ multiplex PCR, the repertoire was profiled, and TCRdb retains in-frame clones only, with some absent. Altogether around 280,000 clones are present, roughly 87% being singletons, with the ten largest covering 6% to 7%. Sequenced material: PBMCs or T cells enriched from blood (not recorded which). These receptors were taken from a woman in her thirties or forties who had recovered from COVID-19.

The chain joins TRBV18 to TRBJ2-6; D possibly corresponds to TRBD1 (6 bases). The V gene lost 3 bases and the J gene lost 4 bases, with 16 bases spanning the gap. This CDR3 is built from 17 residues. Per the germline V gene, CDR1 is KGHSH and CDR2 is LQKENI. The CDR3 DNA sequence: TGTGCCAGCTCACCTCTCCTCGTGGGGACAGGGGCCAACGTCCTGACTTTC. Its protein is CASSPLLVGTGANVLTF.

The rearrangement joins TRBV6-4 to TRBJ2-2; D might be TRBD1 (6 bases). Germline CDR1 is MRHNA and CDR2 is SNTAGT. The CDR3 runs to 18 residues. The V and J ends lost 2 bases and 1 base respectively, with 17 bases between them. In DNA, the CDR3 is TGTGCCAGCAGTGACGATCCGGGCAGGGGTCTGAACACCGGGGAGCTGTTTTTT. Protein product: CASSDDPGRGLNTGELFF.

V is TRBV7-2 and J is TRBJ1-6; 8 bases match TRBD1. Trimming removed 3 bases from V and 9 bases from J; junction bases left unmatched: 7. Germline V gives CDR1 SGHTA, CDR2 FQGNSA. The CDR3 extends over 15 amino acids. CDR3 protein: CASSLGRGQGSPLHF. The CDR3 DNA sequence: TGTGCCAGCAGCTTGGGCAGGGGGCAAGGTTCACCCCTCCACTTT.

The V gene is TRBV7-2, the J gene TRBJ2-7, with D possibly matching TRBD2 (5 bases). Germline assignment: CDR1 SGHTA and CDR2 FQGNSA. V was pared by 7 bases and J by 2 bases, with 15 bases between. This CDR3 is 14 amino acids long. The CDR3 region has the DNA TGTGCCAGCACCGGGCAGCGAGGGACCTACGAGCAGTACTTC. Amino acid sequence: CASTGQRGTYEQYF. The entire variable domain, with the rest obtained from reference TRBV7-2 and TRBJ2-7, is as follows: GAGVSQSPSNKVTEKGKDVELRCDPISGHTALYWYRQSLGQGLEFLIYFQGNSAPDKSGLPSDRFSAERTGGSVSTLTIQRTQQEDSAVYLCASTGQRGTYEQYFGPGTRLTVT.

Only one count was recorded for this clone. The rearrangement joins TRBV7-9 to TRBJ2-7, with 8 bases identical to TRBD1. J gave up 0 bases and V 7 bases, and 5 bases lay outside the gene matches. Germline assignment: CDR1 SEHNR and CDR2 FQNEAQ (reference sequence). The CDR3 is made up of 14 amino acids. In DNA, the CDR3 is TGTGCCAGCACCGGACAGGGCAGCTCCTACGAGCAGTACTTC. Protein: CASTGQGSSYEQYF.

The V and J genes are TRBV28 and TRBJ2-1; TRBD2 matches 9 bases. The V gene's germline CDR1 is MDHEN and CDR2 SYDVKM. Trimming cost V 6 bases and J 4 bases; bases outside gene matches: 7. The CDR3 extends over 15 amino acids. This CDR3 is CASSPLAGWYNEQFF. The CDR3 DNA is TGTGCCAGCAGCCCCCTAGCGGGATGGTACAATGAGCAGTTCTTC.

DNA for the CDR3: TGTGCCAGCAGCCAAGATCACGGACAGAGTGAAAAACTGTTTTTT. Residues: CASSQDHGQSEKLFF. V usage is TRBV3-1 (or the pseudogene TRBV3-2) and J usage is TRBJ1-4, with TRBD1 as a possible D gene (6 bases). In germline, CDR1 is LGHDT, CDR2 YNNKEL (reference sequence). This CDR3 comprises 15 residues. Trimming stripped 0 bases from V and 7 bases from J, with 12 bases between.

The chain recombines TRBV27 with TRBJ1-2; TRBD1 aligns across 9 bases. Trimming removed 4 bases from V and 5 bases from J; junction bases left unmatched: 5. CDR1 and CDR2 (germline): MNHEY, SMNVEV (reference sequence). The CDR3 is made up of 14 amino acids. The CDR3 bases are TGTGCCAGCAGTTCTACAGGGGGCAGGTATGGCTACACCTTC. Protein sequence: CASSSTGGRYGYTF.